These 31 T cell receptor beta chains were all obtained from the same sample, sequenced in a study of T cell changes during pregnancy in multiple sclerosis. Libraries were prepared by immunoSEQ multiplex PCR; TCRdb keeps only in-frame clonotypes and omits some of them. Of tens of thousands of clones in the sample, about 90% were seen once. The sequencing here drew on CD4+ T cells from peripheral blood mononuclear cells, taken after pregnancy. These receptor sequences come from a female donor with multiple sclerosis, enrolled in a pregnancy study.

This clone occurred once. The CDR3 protein is CATSPGKGHDEQFF. For the CDR3, the DNA is TGTGCCACCAGCCCGGGAAAAGGTCACGATGAGCAGTTCTTC. The genes are TRBV15 and TRBJ2-1; a weak D match, TRBD2 (5 bases). The CDR3 spans 14 residues. The germline V gene encodes CDR1 LNHNV and CDR2 YYDKDF (reference sequence). With 5 bases removed from V and 8 bases from J, the gap between germline ends came to 16 bases.

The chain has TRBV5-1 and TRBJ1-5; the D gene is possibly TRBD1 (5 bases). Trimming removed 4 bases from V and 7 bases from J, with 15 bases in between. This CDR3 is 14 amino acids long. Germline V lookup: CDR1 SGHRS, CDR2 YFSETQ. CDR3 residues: CASSVGPGGQPQHF. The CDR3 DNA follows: TGCGCCAGCAGCGTTGGCCCCGGGGGGCAGCCCCAGCATTTT.

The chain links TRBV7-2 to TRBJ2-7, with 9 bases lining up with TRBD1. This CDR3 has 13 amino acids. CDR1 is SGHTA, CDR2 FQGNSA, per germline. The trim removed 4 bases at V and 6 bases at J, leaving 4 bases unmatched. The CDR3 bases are TGTGCCAGCAGCTCGACAGGGGGGGGCGAGCAGTACTTC. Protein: CASSSTGGGEQYF.

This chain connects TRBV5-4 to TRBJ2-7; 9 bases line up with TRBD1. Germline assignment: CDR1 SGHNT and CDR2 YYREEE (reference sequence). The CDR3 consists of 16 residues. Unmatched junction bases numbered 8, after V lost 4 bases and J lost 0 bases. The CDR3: CASSPRTGEASYEQYF. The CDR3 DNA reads TGTGCCAGCAGCCCGAGGACAGGGGAGGCCTCCTACGAGCAGTACTTC.

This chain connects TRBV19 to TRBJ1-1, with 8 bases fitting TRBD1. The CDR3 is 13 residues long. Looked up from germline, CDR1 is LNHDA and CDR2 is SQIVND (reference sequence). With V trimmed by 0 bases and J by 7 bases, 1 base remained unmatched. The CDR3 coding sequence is TGTGCCAGTAGTATAGATGGGACAGGTGAAGCTTTCTTT. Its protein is CASSIDGTGEAFF.

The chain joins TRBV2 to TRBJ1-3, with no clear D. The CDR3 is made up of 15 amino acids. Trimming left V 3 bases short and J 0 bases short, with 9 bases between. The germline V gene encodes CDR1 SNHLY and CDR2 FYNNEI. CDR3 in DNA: TGTGCCAGCAGTGAGTGGCACTACTCTGGAAACACCATATATTTT. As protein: CASSEWHYSGNTIYF.

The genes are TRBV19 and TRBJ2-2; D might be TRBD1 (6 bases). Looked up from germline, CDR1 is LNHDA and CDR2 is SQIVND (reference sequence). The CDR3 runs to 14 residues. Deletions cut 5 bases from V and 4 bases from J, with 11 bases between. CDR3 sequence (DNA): TGTGCCAGTAGTCTACAGGGAAGCACCGGGGAGCTGTTTTTT. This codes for CASSLQGSTGELFF.

The CDR3 DNA follows: TGTGCCAGCAGCTTAATTGCGGGGGGTCTCACAGATACGCAGTATTTT. This sequence encodes CASSLIAGGLTDTQYF. The V call is TRBV7-8, the J call TRBJ2-3, with TRBD2 matching 8 bases. J gave up 2 bases and V 2 bases, and 6 bases lay outside the gene matches. The germline CDR1 and CDR2 sequences are SGHVS and FQNEAQ. The CDR3 is 16 residues long.

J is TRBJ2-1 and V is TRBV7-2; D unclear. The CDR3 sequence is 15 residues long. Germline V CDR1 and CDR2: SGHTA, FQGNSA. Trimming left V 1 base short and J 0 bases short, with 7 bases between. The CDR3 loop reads CASSLGPSSYNEQFF. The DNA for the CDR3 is TGTGCCAGCAGCTTAGGCCCGAGCTCCTACAATGAGCAGTTCTTC.

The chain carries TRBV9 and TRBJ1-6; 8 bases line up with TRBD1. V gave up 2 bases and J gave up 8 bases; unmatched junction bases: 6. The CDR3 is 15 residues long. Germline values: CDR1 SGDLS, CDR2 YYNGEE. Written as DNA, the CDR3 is TGTGCCAGCAGCGTCTCTACAGGGGGTTATTCACCCCTCCACTTT. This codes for CASSVSTGGYSPLHF.

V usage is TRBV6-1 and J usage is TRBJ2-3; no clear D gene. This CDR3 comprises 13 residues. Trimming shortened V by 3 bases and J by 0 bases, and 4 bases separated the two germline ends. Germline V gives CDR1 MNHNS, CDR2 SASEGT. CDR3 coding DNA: TGTGCCAGCAGTGAGCGGAGCACAGATACGCAGTATTTT. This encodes CASSERSTDTQYF.

The CDR3 protein is CASSPRGGGGYAQYF. The CDR3 nucleotides are TGTGCCAGCAGCCCGAGGGGGGGCGGGGGGTATGCGCAGTATTTT. The gene calls are TRBV7-8 and TRBJ2-3; TRBD2 matches at 8 bases. Germline V gene lookup returns CDR1 SGHVS and CDR2 FQNEAQ. J gave up 10 bases and V 5 bases, and 14 bases lay outside the gene matches. This CDR3 contains 15 residues. Looking up the rest from reference TRBV7-8 and TRBJ2-3 gives the full variable domain: GAGVSQSPRYKVAKRGQDVALRCDPISGHVSLFWYQQALGQGPEFLTYFQNEAQLDKSGLPSDRFFAERPEGSVSTLKIQRTQQEDSAVYLCASSPRGGGGYAQYFGPGTRLTVL.

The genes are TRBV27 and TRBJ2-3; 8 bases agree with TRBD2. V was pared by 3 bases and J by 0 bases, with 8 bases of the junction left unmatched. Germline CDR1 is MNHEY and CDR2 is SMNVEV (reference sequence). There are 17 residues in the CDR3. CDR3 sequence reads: CASSFWGSSGSTDTQYF. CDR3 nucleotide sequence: TGTGCCAGCAGTTTCTGGGGGTCTAGCGGGAGCACAGATACGCAGTATTTT.

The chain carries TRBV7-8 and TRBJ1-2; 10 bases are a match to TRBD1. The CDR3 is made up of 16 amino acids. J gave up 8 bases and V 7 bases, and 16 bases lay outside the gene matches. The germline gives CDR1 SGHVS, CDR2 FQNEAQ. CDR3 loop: CASKRDRGSGVVGYTF. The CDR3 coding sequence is TGTGCCAGCAAACGGGACAGGGGAAGCGGGGTTGTGGGCTACACCTTC.

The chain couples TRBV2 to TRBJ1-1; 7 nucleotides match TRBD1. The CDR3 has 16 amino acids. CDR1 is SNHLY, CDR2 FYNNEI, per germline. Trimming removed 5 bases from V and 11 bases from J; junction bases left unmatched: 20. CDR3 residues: CASSLRAEGASDTAFF. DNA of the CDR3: TGTGCCAGCAGTCTCCGAGCCGAGGGGGCGTCGGACACGGCTTTCTTT.

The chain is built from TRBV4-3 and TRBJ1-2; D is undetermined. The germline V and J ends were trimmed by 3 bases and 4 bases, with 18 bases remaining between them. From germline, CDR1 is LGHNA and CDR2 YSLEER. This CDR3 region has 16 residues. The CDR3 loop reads CASSQVGPGSVYGYTF. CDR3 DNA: TGCGCCAGCAGCCAGGTTGGGCCCGGGAGTGTCTATGGCTACACCTTC.

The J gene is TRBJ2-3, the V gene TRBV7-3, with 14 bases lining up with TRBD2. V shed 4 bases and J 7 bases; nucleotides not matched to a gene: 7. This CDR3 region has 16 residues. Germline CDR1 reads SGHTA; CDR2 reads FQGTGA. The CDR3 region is CASSSRLAGGRNTQYF. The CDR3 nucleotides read TGTGCCAGCAGCTCCCGACTAGCGGGGGGGCGGAATACGCAGTATTTT.

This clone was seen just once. The CDR3 reads CAIKEAQGDYNEQFF. For the CDR3, the DNA is TGTGCCATCAAGGAAGCCCAGGGGGACTACAATGAGCAGTTCTTC. V usage is TRBV10-3 and J usage is TRBJ2-1, with TRBD1 identical over 7 bases. Trimming at V came to 7 bases and at J to 3 bases, leaving 9 bases not matched to a gene. This CDR3 spans 15 amino acids. The germline V gene has CDR1 ENHRY and CDR2 SYGVKD.

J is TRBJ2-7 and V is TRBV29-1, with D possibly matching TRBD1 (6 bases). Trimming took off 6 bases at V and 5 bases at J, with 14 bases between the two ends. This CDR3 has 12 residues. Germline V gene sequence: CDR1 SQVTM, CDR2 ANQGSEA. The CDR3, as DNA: TGCAGCGTCAGGGGCAGGGGAGACGAGCAGTACTTC. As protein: CSVRGRGDEQYF.

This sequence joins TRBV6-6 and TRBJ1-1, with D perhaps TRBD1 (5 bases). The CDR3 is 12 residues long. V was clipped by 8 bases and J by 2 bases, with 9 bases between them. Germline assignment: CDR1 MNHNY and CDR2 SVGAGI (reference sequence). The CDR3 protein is CASGTGNTEAFF. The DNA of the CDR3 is TGTGCCAGCGGAACAGGAAACACTGAAGCTTTCTTT.

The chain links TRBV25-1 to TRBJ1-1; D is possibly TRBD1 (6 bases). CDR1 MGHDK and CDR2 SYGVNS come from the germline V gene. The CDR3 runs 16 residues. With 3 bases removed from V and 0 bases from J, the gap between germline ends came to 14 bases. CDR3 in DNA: TGTGCCAGCAGTGAGGGGGCAGGTCGGGTGAACACTGAAGCTTTCTTT. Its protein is CASSEGAGRVNTEAFF.

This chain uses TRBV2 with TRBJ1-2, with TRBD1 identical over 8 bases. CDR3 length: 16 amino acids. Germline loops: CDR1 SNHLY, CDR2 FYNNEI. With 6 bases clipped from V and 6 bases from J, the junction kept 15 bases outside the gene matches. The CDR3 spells CASRDHRDRSPDGYTF. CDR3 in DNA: TGTGCCAGCAGGGATCACCGGGACAGGAGCCCCGATGGCTACACCTTC.

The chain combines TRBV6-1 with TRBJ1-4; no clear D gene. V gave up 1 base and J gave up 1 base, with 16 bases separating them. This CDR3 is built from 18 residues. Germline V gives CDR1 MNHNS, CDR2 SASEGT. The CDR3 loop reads CASSEDLRREGTNEKLFF. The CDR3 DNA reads TGTGCCAGCAGTGAAGATCTCAGGAGGGAGGGAACTAATGAAAAACTGTTTTTT.

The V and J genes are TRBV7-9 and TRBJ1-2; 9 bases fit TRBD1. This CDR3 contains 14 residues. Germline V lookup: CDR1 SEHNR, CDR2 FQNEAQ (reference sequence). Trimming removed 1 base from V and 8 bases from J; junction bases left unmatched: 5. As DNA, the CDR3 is TGTGCCAGCAGCTTAGGGCGGACAGGGGCCGGCTACACCTTC. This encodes CASSLGRTGAGYTF.

In DNA form, the CDR3 reads TGTGCCTGGAGACCAAGACAGGGGCCCTACGAGCAGTACTTC. This sequence encodes CAWRPRQGPYEQYF. This rearrangement joins TRBV30 to TRBJ2-7; 8 bases agree with TRBD1. Trimming removed 3 bases from V and 2 bases from J; junction bases left unmatched: 6. The CDR3 totals 14 residues. Germline V gives CDR1 GTSNPN, CDR2 SVGIG (reference sequence).

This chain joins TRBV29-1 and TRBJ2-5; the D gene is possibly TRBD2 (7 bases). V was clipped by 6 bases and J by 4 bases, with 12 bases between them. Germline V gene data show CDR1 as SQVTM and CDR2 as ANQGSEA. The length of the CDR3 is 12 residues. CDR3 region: CSVHRGAETQYF. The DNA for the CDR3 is TGCAGCGTCCACCGGGGGGCAGAGACCCAGTACTTC.

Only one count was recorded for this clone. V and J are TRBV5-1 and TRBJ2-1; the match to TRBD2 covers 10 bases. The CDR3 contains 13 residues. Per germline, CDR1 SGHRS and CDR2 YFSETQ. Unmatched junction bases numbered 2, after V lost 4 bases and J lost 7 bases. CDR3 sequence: CASSLAGVNEQFF. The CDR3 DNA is TGCGCCAGCAGCCTAGCGGGGGTAAATGAGCAGTTCTTC.

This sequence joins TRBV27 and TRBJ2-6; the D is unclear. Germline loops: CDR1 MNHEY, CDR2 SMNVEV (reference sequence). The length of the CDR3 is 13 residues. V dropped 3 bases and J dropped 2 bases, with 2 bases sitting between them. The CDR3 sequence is CASSFAGANVLTF. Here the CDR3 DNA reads TGTGCCAGCAGTTTCGCTGGGGCCAACGTCCTGACTTTC.

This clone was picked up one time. The CDR3 DNA sequence: TGTGCCAGCACTGGTGGGACTAGCACCTCCACCGGGGAGCTGTTTTTT. As protein: CASTGGTSTSTGELFF. The chain employs TRBV2 and TRBJ2-2, with 9 bases lining up with TRBD2. The CDR3 extends over 16 amino acids. Germline lookup yields CDR1 SNHLY and CDR2 FYNNEI. The V and J ends lost 7 bases and 4 bases, in that order; junction bases with no gene match: 10.

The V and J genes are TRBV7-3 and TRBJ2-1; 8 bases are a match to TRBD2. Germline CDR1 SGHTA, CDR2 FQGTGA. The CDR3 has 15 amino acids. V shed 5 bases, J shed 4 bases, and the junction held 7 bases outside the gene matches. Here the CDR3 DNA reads TGTGCCAGCAGCCTCGGGAGGGGCCCATACAATGAGCAGTTCTTC. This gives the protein CASSLGRGPYNEQFF.

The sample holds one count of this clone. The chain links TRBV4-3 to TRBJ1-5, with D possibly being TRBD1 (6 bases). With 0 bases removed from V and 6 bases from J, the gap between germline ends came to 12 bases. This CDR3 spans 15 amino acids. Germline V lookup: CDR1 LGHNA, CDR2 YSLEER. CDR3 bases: TGCGCCAGCAGCCAAGACCAGGCAGGGGCTCAGCCCCAGCATTTT. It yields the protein CASSQDQAGAQPQHF.